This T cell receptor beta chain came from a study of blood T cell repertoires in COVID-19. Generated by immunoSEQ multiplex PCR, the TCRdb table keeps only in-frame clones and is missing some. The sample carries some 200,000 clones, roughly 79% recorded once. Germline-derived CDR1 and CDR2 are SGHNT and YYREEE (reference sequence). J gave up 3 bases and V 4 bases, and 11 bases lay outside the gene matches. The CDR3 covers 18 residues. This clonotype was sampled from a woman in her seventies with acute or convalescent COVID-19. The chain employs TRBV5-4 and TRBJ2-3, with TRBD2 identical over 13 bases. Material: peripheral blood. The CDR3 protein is CASSQPGLAGMGTDTQYF. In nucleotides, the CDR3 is TGTGCCAGCAGCCAACCGGGACTAGCGGGAATGGGGACAGATACGCAGTATTTT.